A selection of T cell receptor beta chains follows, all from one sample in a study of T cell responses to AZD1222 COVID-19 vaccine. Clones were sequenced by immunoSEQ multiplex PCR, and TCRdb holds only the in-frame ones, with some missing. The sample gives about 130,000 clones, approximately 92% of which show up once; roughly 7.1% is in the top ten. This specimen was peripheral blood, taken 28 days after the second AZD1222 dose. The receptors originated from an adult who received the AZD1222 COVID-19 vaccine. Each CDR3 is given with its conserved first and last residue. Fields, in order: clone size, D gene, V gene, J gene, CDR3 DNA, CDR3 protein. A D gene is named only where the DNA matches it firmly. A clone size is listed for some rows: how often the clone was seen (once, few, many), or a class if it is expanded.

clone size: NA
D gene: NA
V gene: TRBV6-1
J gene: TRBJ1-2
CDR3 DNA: TGTGCCAGCAGTGAAGAACCGTGGTATGGCTACACCTTC
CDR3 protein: CASSEEPWYGYTF

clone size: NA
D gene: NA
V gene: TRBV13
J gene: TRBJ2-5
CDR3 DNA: TGTGCCAGCAGCTTGCGGGGAGTGGGGGAGACCCAGTACTTC
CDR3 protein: CASSLRGVGETQYF

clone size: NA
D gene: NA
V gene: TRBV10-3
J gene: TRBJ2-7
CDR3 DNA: TGTGCCATCAGTGAGTCGGAGGACCTTGCCTACGAGCAGTACTTC
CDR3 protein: CAISESEDLAYEQYF

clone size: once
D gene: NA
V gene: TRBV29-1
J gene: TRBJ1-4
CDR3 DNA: TGCAGCGTTAAGCCGCCCGGAGAAAAACTGTTTTTT
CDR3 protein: CSVKPPGEKLFF

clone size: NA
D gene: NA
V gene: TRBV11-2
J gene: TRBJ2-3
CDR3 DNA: TGTGCCAGCAGCTTCGCAGGTCTTACGCAGTATTTT
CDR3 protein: CASSFAGLTQYF

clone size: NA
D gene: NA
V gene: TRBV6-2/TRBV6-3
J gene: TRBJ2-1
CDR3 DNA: TGTGCCAGCAGTCGGACTCCGCCCCAATCGGAGCAGTTCTTC
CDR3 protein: CASSRTPPQSEQFF

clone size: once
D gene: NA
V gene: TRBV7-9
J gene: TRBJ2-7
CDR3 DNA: TGTGCCAGCAGCTTAACGGAATTAGGCGAGCAGTACTTC
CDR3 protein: CASSLTELGEQYF

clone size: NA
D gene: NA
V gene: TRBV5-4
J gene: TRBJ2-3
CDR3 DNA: TGTGCCAGCAGCCCAACCCAGAGCGGCACAGATACGCAGTATTTT
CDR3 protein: CASSPTQSGTDTQYF

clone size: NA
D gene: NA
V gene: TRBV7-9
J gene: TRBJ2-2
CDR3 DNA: TGTGCCAGCAGCTTACAAGGGTTCGGGGAGCTGTTTTTT
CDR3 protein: CASSLQGFGELFF

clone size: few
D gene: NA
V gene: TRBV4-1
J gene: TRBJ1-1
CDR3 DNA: TGCGCCAGCAGCCAAGCGGGGGAGAGGACTACGAACACTGAAGCTTTCTTT
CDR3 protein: CASSQAGERTTNTEAFF

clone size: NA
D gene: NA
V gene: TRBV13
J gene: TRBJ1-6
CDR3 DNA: TGTGCCAGCAGCTTAGAAGGGTATGATTCACCCCTCCACTTT
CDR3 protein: CASSLEGYDSPLHF

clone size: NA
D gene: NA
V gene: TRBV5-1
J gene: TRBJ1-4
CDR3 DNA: TGCGCCAGCAGGTCTCTTACCAGCGGAGGTAATGAAAAACTGTTTTTT
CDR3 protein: CASRSLTSGGNEKLFF

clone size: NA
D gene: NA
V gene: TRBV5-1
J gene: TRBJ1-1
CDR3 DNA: TGCGCCAGCAGCTTGTTTTATGCGAACACTGAAGCTTTCTTT
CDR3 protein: CASSLFYANTEAFF

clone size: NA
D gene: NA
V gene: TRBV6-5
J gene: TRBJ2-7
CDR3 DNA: TGTGCCAGCAGTTACTCCCCAGTTCTTTACTACGAGCAGTACTTC
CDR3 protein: CASSYSPVLYYEQYF

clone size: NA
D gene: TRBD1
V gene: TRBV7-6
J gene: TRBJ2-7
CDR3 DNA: TGTGCCAGCAGCCAAGGGACAGGAAGGACCTACGAGCAGTACTTC
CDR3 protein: CASSQGTGRTYEQYF

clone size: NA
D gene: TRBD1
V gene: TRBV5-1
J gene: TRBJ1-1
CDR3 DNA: TGCGCCAGCAGCTCGAACAGGGGTGAAACTGAAGCTTTCTTT
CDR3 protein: CASSSNRGETEAFF

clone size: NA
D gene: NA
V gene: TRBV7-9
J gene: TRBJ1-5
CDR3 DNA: TGTGCCAGCAGCTTAAGTATGGGAGGTAGCAATCAGCCCCAGCATTTT
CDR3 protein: CASSLSMGGSNQPQHF

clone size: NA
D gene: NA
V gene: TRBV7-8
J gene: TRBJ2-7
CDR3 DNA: TGTGCCAGCAGCTTATACTCTGGGGGCAGCTCCTACGAGCAGTACTTC
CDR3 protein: CASSLYSGGSSYEQYF

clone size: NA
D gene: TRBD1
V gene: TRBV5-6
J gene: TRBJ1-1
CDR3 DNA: TGTGCCAGCAGCTTGTACACAGGGGGCTACACTGAAGCTTTCTTT
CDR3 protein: CASSLYTGGYTEAFF

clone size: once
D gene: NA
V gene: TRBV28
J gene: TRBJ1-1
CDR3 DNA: TGTGCCAGCAGTCCCCATTCAGGGGACTACACTGAAGCTTTCTTT
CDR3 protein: CASSPHSGDYTEAFF

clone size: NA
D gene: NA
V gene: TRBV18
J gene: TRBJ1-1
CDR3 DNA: TGTGCCAGCTCCCTGACGGATGACACTGAAGCTTTCTTT
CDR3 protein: CASSLTDDTEAFF

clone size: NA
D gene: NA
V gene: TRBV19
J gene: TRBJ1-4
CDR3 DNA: TGTGCCAGTAGTATCAGCAGGGTGAGGGGTGAAAAACTGTTTTTT
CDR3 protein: CASSISRVRGEKLFF

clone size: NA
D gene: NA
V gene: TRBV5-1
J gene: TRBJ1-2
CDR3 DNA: TGCGCCAGCAGCTTGGCTGGGTACGGCTACACCTTC
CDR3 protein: CASSLAGYGYTF

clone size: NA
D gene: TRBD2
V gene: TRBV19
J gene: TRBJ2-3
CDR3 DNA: TGTGCCTCCAGGACTAGCGGGGGCACAGATACGCAGTATTTT
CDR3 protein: CASRTSGGTDTQYF

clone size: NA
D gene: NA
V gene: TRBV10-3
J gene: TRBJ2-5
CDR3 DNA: TGTGCCATCAGCCGGGACTTCCAAGAGACCCAGTACTTC
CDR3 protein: CAISRDFQETQYF

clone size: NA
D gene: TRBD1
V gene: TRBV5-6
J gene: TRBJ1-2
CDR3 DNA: TGTGCCAGCAGCGCCCGGGACAGGGTAGATGGCTACACCTTC
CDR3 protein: CASSARDRVDGYTF

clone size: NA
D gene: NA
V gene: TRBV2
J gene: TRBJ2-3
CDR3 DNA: TGTGCCAGCAGTGAGGGCGGGATGGACACAGATACGCAGTATTTT
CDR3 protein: CASSEGGMDTDTQYF

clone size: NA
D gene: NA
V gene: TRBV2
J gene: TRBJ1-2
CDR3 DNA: TGTGCCAGCAAGGACGGACAGTGGGACTATGGCTACACCTTC
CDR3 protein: CASKDGQWDYGYTF

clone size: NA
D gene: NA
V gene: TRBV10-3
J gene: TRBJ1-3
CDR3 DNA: TGTGCCATCAGGACTACAGGGTCTGGAAACACCATATATTTT
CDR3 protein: CAIRTTGSGNTIYF

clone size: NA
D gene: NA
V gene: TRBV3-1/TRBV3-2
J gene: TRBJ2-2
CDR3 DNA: TGTGCCAGCAGCCCGAGTATGGCGAACACCGGGGAGCTGTTTTTT
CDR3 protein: CASSPSMANTGELFF

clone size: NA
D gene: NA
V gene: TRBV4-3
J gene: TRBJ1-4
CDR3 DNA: TGCGCCAGCAGCCAAAGTTCGGGAAAACTGTTTTTT
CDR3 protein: CASSQSSGKLFF

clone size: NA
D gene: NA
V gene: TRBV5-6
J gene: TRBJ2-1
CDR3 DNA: TGTGCCAGCAGCTTGGCGGTGTTGAGCTCCTACAATGAGCAGTTCTTC
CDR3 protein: CASSLAVLSSYNEQFF

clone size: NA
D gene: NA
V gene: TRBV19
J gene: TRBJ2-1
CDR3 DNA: TGTGCCAGTAATAGGAGGGGGAATTTGGATGAGCAGTTCTTC
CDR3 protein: CASNRRGNLDEQFF

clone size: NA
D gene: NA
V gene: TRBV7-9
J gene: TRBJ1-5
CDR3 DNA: TGTGCCAGCAGCTTGGGGGGAAGTGAGGAGCCCCAGCATTTT
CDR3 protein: CASSLGGSEEPQHF

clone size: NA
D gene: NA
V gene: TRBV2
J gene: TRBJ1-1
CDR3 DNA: TGTGCCAGCAGTGTTGGAGAAGCTTTCTTT
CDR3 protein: CASSVGEAFF

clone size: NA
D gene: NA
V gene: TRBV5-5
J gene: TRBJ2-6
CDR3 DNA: TGTGCCAGCAGCTTGAGGAGTGCGGGGGCCAACGTCCTGACTTTC
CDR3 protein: CASSLRSAGANVLTF

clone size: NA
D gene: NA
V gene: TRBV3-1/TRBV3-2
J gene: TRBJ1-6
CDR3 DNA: TGTGCCAGCAGCCAAGCGTCGGGCGGAAAAAATTCACCCCTCCACTTT
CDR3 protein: CASSQASGGKNSPLHF

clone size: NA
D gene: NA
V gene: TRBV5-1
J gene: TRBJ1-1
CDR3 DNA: TGCGCCAGCAGCTGGAAACACGGACTTGAAGCTTTCTTT
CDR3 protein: CASSWKHGLEAFF